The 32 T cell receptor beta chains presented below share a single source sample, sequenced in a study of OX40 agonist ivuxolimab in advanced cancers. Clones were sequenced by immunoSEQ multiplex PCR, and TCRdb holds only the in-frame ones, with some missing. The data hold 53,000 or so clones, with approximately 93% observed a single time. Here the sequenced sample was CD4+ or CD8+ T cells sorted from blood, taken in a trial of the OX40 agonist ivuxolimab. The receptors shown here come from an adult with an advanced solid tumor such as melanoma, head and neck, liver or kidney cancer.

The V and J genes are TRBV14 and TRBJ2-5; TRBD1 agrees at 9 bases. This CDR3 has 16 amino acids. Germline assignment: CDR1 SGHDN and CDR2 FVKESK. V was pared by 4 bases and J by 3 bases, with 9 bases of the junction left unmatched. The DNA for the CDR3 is TGTGCCAGCAGCCGCTGGACAGGGGCGTACAAAGAGACCCAGTACTTC. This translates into CASSRWTGAYKETQYF. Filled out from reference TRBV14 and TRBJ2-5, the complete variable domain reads EAGVTQFPSHSVIEKGQTVTLRCDPISGHDNLYWYRRVMGKEIKFLLHFVKESKQDESGMPNNRFLAERTGGTYSTLKVQPAELEDSGVYFCASSRWTGAYKETQYFGPGTRLLVL.

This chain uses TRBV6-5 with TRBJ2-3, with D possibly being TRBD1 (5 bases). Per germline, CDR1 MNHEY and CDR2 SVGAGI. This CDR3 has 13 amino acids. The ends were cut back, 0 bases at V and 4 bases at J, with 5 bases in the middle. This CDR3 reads CASSYSGADTQYF. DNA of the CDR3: TGTGCCAGCAGTTACTCAGGGGCAGATACGCAGTATTTT.

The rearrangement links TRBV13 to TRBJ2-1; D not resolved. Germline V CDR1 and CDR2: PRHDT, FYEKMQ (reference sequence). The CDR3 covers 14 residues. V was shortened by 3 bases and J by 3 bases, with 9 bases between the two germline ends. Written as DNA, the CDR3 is TGTGCCAGCAGCTTCTTAAGTGACTACAATGAGCAGTTCTTC. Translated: CASSFLSDYNEQFF.

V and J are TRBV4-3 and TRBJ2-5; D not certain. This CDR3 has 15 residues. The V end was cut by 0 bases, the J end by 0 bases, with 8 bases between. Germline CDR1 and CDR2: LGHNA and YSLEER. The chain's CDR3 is CASSQDSRDQETQYF. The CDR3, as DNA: TGCGCCAGCAGCCAAGACAGTAGGGACCAAGAGACCCAGTACTTC.

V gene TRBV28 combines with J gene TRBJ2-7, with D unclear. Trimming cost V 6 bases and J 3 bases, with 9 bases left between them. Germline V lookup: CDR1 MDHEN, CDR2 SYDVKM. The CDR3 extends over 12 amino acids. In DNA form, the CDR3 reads TGTGCCAGCAGGGGCGTATTCTACGAGCAGTACTTC. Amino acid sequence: CASRGVFYEQYF.

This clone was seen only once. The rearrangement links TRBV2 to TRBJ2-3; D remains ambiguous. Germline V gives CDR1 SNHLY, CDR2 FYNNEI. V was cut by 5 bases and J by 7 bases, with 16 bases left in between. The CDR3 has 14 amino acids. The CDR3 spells CASSKPPSYNTQYF. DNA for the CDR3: TGTGCCAGCAGTAAACCCCCCAGTTACAATACGCAGTATTTT.

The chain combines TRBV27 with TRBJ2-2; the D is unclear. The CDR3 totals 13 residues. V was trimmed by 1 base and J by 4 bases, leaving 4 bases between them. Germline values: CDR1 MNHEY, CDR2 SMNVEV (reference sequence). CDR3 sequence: CASSLLSTGELFF. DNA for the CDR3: TGTGCCAGCAGTTTATTAAGCACCGGGGAGCTGTTTTTT.

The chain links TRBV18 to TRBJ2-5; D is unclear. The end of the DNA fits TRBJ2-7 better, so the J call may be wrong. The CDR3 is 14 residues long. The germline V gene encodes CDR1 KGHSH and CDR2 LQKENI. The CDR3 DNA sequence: TGTGCCAGCTCACCGGCAGTGGCTAGCTACGAGCAGTACTTC. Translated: CASSPAVASYEQYF.

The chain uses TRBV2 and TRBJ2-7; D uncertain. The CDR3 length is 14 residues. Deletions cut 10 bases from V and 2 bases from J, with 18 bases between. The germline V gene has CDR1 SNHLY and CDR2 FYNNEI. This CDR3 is CATHRAFTTYEQYF. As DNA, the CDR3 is TGTGCCACCCACCGGGCCTTTACCACCTACGAGCAGTACTTC.

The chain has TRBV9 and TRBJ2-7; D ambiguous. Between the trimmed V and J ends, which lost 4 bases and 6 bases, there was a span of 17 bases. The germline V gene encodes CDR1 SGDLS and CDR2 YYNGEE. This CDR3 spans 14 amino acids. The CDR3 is CASSPSLGVPEQYF. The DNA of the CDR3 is TGTGCCAGCAGCCCATCCCTCGGAGTTCCCGAGCAGTACTTC.

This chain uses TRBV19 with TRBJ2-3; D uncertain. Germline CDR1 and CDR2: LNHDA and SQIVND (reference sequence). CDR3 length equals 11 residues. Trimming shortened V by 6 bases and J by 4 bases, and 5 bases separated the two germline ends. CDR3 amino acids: CASRFSDTQYF. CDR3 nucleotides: TGTGCCAGTAGATTTTCAGATACGCAGTATTTT.

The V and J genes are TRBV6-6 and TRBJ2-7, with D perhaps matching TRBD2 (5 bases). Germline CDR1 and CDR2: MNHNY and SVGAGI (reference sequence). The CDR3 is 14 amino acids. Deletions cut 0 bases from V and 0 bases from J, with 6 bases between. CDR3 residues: CASSYSDFSYEQYF. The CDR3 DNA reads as TGTGCCAGCAGTTACTCGGACTTCTCCTACGAGCAGTACTTC.

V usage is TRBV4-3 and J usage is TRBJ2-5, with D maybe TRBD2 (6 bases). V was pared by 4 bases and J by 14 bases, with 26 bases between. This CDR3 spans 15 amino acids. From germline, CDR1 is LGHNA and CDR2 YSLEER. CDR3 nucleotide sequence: TGCGCCAGCAGCCGGGAGGCGGGTCTTTCCGCTGTAAGATACTTC. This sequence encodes CASSREAGLSAVRYF.

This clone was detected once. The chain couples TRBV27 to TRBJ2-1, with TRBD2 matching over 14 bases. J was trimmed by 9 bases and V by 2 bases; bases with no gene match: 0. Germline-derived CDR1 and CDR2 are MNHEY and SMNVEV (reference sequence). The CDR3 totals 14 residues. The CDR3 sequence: CASSLGLAGGEQFF. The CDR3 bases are TGTGCCAGCAGTTTAGGACTAGCGGGAGGTGAGCAGTTCTTC.

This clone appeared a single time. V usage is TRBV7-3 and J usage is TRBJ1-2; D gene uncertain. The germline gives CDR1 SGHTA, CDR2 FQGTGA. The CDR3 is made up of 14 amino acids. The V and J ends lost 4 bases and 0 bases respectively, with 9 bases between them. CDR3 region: CASSSRVANYGYTF. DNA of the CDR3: TGTGCCAGCAGCTCCCGTGTAGCTAACTATGGCTACACCTTC.

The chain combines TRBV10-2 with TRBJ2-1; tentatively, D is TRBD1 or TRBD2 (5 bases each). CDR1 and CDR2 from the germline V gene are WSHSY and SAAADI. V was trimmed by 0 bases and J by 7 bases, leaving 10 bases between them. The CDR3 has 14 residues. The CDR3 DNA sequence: TGCGCCAGCAGTGAGTCGGGACCTGGGAATGAGCAGTTCTTC. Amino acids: CASSESGPGNEQFF.

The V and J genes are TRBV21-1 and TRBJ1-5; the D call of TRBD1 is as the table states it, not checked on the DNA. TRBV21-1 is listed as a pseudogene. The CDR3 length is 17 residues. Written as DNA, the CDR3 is TGTGCCAGCATATTTGGGGACAGGGGCTGTAGCAATCAGCCCCAGCATTTT. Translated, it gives CASIFGDRGCSNQPQHF.

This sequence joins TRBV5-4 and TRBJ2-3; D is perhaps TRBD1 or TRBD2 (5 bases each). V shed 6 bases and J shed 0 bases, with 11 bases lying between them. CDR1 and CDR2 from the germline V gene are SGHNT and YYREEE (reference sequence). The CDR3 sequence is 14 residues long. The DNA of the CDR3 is TGTGCCAGCAACCTTTGGGACAGCACAGATACGCAGTATTTT. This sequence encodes CASNLWDSTDTQYF.

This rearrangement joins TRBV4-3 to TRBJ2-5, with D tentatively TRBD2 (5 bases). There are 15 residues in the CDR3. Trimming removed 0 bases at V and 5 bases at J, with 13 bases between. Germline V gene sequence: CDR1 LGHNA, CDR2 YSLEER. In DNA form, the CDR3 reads TGCGCCAGCAGCCAAGATCGACGGGGTTTGGAGACCCAGTACTTC. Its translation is CASSQDRRGLETQYF.

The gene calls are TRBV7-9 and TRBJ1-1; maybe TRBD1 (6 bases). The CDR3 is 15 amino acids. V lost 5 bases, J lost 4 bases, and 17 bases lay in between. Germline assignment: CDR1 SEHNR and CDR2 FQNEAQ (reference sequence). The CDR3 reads CASSPGQGLATEAFF. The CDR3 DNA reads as TGTGCCAGCAGCCCCGGGCAGGGGTTGGCCACTGAAGCTTTCTTT.

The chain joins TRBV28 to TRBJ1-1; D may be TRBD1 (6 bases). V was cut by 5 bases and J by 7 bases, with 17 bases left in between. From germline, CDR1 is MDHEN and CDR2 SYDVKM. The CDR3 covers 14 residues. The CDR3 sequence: CASSQIQGWDEAFF. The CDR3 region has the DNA TGTGCCAGCAGTCAAATACAGGGATGGGATGAAGCTTTCTTT. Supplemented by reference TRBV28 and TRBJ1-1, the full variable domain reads DVKVTQSSRYLVKRTGEKVFLECVQDMDHENMFWYRQDPGLGLRLIYFSYDVKMKEKGDIPEGYSVSREKKERFSLILESASTNQTSMYLCASSQIQGWDEAFFGQGTRLTVV.

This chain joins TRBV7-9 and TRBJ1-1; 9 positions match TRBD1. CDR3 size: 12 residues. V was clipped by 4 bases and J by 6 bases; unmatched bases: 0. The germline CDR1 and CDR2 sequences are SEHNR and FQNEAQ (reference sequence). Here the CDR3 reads CASSYRGPEAFF. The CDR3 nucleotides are TGTGCCAGCAGCTACAGGGGGCCTGAAGCTTTCTTT.

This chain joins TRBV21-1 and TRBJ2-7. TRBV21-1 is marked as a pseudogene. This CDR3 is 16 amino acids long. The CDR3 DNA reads TGTGCCAGCAGAACCCGCAGGAAGGGGAGTAGATACGAGCAGTACTTC. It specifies CASRTRRKGSRYEQYF.

CDR3 loop: CASSLGDRVTQYF. As DNA, the CDR3 is TGTGCCAGCAGCTTGGGGGATAGAGTTACGCAGTATTTT. The rearrangement links TRBV7-8 to TRBJ2-3, with D perhaps given as TRBD1 or TRBD2 (5 bases each). The CDR3 has 13 residues. V dropped 3 bases and J dropped 8 bases, with 12 bases sitting between them. Germline V gene sequence: CDR1 SGHVS, CDR2 FQNEAQ.

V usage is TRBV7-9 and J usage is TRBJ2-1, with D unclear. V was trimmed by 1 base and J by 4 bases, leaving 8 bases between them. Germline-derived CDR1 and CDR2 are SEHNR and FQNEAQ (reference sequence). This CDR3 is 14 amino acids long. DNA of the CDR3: TGTGCCAGCAGCTTAGTCGACCCTTACAATGAGCAGTTCTTC. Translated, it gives CASSLVDPYNEQFF.

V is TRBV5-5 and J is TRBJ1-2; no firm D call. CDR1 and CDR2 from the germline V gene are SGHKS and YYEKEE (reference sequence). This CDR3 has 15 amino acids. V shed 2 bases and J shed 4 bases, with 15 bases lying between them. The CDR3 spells CASSLARADIYGYTF. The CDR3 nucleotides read TGTGCCAGCAGCTTAGCGAGGGCAGACATCTATGGCTACACCTTC.

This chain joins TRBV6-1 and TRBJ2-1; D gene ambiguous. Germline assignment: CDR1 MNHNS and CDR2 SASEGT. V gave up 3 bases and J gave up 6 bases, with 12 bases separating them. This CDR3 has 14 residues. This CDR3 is CASSEYRTVNEQFF. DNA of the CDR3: TGTGCCAGCAGTGAGTACCGGACGGTCAATGAGCAGTTCTTC.

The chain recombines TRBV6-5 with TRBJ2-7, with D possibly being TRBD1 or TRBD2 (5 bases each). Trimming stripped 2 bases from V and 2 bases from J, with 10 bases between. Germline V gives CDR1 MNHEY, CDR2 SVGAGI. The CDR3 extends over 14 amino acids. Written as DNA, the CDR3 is TGTGCCAGCAGTTACGTAGAGGGACCCTACGAGCAGTACTTC. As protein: CASSYVEGPYEQYF.

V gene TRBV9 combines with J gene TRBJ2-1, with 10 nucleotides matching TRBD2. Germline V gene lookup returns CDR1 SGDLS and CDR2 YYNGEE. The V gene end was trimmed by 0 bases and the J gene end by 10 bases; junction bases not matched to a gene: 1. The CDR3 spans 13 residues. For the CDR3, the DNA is TGTGCCAGCAGCGTAGAACTAGCGGGAGAGCAGTTCTTC. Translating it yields CASSVELAGEQFF.

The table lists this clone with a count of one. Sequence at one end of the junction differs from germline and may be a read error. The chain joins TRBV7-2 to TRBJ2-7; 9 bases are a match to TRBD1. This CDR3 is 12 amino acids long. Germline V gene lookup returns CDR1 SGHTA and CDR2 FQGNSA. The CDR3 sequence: CASSLRQGVKNF. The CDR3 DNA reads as TGTGCCAGCAGCCTCCGACAGGGGGTAAAAAACTTC.

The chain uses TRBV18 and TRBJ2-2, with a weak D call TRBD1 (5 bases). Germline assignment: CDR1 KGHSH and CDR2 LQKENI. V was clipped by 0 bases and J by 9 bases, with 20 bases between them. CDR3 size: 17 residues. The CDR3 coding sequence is TGTGCCAGCTCACCACCGGTCCGGACAATCGGTGGTCGGGAGCTGTTTTTT. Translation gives CASSPPVRTIGGRELFF.

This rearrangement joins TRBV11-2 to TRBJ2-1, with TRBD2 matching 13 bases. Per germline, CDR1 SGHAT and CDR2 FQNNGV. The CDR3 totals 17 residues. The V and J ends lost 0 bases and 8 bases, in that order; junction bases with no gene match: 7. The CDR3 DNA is TGTGCCAGCAGCTTAGACCTAGGACTAGCGGGAGCCTATGAGCAGTTCTTC. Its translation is CASSLDLGLAGAYEQFF.